This TCR beta chain was captured by sequencing in a study of CD8 T cells in Susac syndrome. As for the study in general: Eight or nine of the sequenced Susac syndrome patients were in remission, and five or six had active disease.

Reverse transcription of roughly 0.5 to 1 ug RNA was carried out with random hexamers. The CDR3 of TCR beta was amplified by immunoSEQ multiplex PCR across 54 Vbeta and 13 Jbeta. TCRdb recomputed calls from the immunoSEQ multiplex PCR reads with MiXCR, one row per CDR3 protein. The data contain some 170,000 distinct CDR3 sequences, just under 95% of them singletons. The CDR3 runs to 11 residues. Germline V gene sequence: CDR1 SGHTA, CDR2 FQGNSA. V lost 1 base to trimming and J lost 3 bases, with 1 base between them. This clonotype turned up a few times. This TCR came from a human donor with Susac syndrome. This chain joins TRBV7-2 and TRBJ2-7; D is undetermined. Material: CD4+ T cells from PBMCs. The CDR3 here is CASSLDYEQYF. DNA of the CDR3: TGTGCCAGCAGCTTAGACTACGAGCAGTACTTC.